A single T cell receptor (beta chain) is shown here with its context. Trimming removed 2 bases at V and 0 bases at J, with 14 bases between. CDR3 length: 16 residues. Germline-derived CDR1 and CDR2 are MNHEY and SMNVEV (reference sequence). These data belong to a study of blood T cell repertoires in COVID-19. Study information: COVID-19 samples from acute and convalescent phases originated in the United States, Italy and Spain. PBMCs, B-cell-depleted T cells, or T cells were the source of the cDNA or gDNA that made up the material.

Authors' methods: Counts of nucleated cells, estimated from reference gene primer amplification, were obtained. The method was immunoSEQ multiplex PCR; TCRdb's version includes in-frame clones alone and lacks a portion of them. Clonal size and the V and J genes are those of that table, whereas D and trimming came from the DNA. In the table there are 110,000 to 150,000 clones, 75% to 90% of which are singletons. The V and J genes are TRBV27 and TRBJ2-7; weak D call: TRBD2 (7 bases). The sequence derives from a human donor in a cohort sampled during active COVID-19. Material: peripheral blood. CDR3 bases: TGTGCCAGCAGTTTAGGGGGGGCCATCGGCTCCTACGAGCAGTACGTC. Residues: CASSLGGAIGSYEQYV.